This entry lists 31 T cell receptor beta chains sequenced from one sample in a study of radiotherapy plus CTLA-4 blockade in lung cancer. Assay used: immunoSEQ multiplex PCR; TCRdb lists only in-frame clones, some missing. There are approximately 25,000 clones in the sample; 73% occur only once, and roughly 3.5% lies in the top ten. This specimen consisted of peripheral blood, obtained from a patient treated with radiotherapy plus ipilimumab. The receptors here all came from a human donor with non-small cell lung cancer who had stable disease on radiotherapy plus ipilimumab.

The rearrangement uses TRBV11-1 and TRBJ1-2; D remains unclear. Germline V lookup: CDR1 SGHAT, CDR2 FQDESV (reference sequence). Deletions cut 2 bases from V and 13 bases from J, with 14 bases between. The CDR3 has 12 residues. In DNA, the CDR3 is TGTGCCAGCAGCTTATGGATCAACCGGAGCACCTTC. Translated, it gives CASSLWINRSTF.

CDR3 loop: CASSSDPGLASEQFF. The CDR3 bases are TGTGCCAGCAGTTCCGATCCAGGACTAGCCTCTGAGCAGTTCTTC. The V gene is TRBV11-3, the J gene TRBJ2-1, with 8 bases matching TRBD2. V was pared by 6 bases and J by 9 bases, with 13 bases of the junction left unmatched. Germline V lookup: CDR1 SGHNT, CDR2 YENEEA. This CDR3 is 15 amino acids long.

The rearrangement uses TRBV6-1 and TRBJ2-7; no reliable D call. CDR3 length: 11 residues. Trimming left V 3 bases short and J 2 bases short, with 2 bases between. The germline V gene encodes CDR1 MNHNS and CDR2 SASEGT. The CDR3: CASSEPYEQYF. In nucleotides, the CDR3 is TGTGCCAGCAGTGAGCCCTACGAGCAGTACTTC.

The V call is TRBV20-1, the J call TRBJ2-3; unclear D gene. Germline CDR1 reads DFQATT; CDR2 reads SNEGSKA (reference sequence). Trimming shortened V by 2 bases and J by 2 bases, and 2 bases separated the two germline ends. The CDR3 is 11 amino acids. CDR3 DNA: TGCAGTGCTAGAACCACAGATACGCAGTATTTT. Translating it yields CSARTTDTQYF.

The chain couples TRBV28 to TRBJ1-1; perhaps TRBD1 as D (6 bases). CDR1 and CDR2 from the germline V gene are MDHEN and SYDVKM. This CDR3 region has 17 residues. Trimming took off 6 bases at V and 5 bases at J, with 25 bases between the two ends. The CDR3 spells CASRDVRQVRPGTEAFF. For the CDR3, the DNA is TGTGCCAGCAGGGACGTTAGACAGGTGAGACCGGGGACTGAAGCTTTCTTT.

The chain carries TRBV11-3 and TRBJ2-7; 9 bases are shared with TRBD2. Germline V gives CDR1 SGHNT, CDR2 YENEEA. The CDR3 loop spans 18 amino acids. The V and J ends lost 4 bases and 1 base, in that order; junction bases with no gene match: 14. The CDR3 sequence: CASSYPRDSGRQSYEQYF. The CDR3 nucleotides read TGTGCCAGCAGCTACCCGAGGGATAGCGGGAGACAATCCTACGAGCAGTACTTC.

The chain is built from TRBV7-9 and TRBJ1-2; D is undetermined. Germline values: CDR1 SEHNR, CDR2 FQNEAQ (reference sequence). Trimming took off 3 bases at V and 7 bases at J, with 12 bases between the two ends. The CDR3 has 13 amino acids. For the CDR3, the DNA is TGTGCCAGCAGCTTTGGACCTGTGGGTGGCTACACCTTC. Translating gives CASSFGPVGGYTF.

CDR3 region: CASSLGTGQETQYF. CDR3 DNA sequence: TGTGCCAGCAGCTTGGGGACAGGCCAAGAGACCCAGTACTTC. This chain joins TRBV5-8 and TRBJ2-5; 7 bases agree with TRBD1. Germline loops: CDR1 SGHTS, CDR2 YDEGEE. The CDR3 sequence is 14 residues long. V was pared by 0 bases and J by 1 base, with 0 bases of the junction left unmatched.

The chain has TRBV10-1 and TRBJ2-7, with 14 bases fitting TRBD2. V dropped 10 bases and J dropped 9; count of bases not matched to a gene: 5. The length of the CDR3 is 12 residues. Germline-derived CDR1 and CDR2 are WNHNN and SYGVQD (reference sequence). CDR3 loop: CATGTSGSGQYF. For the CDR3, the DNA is TGCGCCACCGGGACTAGCGGGAGTGGGCAGTACTTC.

CDR3 in DNA: TGTGCCAGCAGCGATGGGGGCACGGCTTATCAGCCCCAGCATTTT. Its translation: CASSDGGTAYQPQHF. The V call is TRBV6-1, the J call TRBJ1-5; tentatively, D is TRBD1 (6 bases). The CDR3 length is 15 residues. In germline, CDR1 is MNHNS, CDR2 SASEGT. V lost 6 bases and J lost 5, with 17 bases in between.

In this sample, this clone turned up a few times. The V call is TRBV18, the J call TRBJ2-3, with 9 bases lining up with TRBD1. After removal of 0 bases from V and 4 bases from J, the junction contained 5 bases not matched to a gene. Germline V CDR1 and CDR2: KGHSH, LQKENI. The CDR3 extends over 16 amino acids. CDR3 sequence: CASSPPDRGFSDTQYF. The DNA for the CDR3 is TGTGCCAGCTCACCACCCGACAGGGGGTTTTCAGATACGCAGTATTTT.

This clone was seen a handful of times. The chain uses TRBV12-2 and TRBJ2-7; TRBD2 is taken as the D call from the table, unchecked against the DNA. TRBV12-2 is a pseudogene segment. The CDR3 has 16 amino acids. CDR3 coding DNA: TGTGCAAACGGTTGGGGGGAACACCCCAGCATCTACGAGCAGTACTTC. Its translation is CANGWGEHPSIYEQYF.

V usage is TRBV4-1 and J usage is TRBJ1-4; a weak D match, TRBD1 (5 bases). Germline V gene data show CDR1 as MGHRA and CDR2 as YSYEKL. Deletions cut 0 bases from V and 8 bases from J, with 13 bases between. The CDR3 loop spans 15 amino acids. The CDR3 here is CASSQDLGDSEKLFF. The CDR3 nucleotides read TGCGCCAGCAGCCAAGATCTGGGGGATTCCGAAAAACTGTTTTTT.

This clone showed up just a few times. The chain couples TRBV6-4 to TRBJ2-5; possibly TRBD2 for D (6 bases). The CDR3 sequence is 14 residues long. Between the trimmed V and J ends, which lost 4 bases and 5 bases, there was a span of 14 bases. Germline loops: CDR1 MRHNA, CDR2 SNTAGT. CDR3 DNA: TGTGCCAGCAGTGCCCAACCGGGGGACGAGACCCAGTACTTC. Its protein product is CASSAQPGDETQYF.

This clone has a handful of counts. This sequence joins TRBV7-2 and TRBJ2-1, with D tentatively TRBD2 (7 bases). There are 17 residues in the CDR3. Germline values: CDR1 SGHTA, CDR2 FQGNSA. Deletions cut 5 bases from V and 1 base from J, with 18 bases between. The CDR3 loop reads CASSQGLAATSYNEQFF. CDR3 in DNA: TGTGCCAGCAGCCAGGGGCTAGCGGCTACTTCCTACAATGAGCAGTTCTTC.

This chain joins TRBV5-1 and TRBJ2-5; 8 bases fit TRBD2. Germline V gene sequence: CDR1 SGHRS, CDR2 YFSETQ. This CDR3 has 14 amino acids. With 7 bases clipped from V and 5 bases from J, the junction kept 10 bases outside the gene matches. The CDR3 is CASRTGGPGETQYF. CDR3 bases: TGCGCCAGCCGTACGGGAGGGCCGGGGGAGACCCAGTACTTC.

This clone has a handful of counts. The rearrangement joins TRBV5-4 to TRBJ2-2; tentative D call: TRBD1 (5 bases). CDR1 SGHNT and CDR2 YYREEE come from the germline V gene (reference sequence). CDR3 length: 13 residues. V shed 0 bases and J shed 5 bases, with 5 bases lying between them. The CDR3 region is CASSLDRTGELFF. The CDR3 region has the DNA TGTGCCAGCAGCTTGGACAGGACCGGGGAGCTGTTTTTT.

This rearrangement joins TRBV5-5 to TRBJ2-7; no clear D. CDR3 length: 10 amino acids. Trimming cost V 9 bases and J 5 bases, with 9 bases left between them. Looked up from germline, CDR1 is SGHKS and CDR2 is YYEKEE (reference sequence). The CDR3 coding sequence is TGTGCCATTTCACCCCACGAGCAGTACTTC. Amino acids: CAISPHEQYF.

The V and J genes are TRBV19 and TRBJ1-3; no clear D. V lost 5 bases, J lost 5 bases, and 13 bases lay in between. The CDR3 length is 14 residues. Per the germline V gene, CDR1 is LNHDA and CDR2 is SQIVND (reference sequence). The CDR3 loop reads CASSPARTRNTIYF. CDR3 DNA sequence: TGTGCCAGTAGTCCGGCCAGGACGAGAAACACCATATATTTT.

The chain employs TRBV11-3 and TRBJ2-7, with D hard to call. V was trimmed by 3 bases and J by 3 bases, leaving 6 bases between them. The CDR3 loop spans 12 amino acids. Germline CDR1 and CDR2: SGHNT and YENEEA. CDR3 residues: CASSLRSYEQYF. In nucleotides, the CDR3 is TGTGCCAGCAGCTTGAGGAGCTACGAGCAGTACTTC.

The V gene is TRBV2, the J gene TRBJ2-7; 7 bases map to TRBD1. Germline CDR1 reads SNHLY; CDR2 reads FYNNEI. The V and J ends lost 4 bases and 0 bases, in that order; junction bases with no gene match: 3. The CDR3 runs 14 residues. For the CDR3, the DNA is TGTGCCAGCAGTGTACAGGGGACCTCCTACGAGCAGTACTTC. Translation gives CASSVQGTSYEQYF.

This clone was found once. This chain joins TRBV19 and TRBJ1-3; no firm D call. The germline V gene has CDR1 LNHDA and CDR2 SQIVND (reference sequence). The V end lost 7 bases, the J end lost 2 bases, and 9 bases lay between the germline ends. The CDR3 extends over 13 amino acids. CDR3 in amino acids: CASNADAGNTIYF. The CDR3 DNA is TGTGCCAGTAATGCCGACGCTGGAAACACCATATATTTT.

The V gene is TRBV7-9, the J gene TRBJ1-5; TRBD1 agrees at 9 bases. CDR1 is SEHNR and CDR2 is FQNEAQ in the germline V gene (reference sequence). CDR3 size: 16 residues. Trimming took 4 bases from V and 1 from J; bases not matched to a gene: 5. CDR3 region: CASSSSGQGSNQPQHF. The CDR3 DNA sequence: TGTGCCAGCAGCTCATCGGGACAGGGAAGCAATCAGCCCCAGCATTTT.

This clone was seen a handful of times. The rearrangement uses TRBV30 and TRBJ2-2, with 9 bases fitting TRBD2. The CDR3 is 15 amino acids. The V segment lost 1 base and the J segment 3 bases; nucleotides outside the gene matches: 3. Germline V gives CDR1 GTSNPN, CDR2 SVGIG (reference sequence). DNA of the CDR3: TGTGCCTGGAGTGGGGGACTAGCCTACACCGGGGAGCTGTTTTTT. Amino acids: CAWSGGLAYTGELFF.

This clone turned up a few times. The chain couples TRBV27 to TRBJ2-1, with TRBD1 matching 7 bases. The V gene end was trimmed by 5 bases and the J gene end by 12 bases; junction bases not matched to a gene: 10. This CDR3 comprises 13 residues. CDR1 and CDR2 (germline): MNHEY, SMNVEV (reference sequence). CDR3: CASSPRTGLMQFF. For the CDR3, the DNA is TGTGCCAGCAGTCCTCGGACAGGCCTAATGCAGTTCTTC.

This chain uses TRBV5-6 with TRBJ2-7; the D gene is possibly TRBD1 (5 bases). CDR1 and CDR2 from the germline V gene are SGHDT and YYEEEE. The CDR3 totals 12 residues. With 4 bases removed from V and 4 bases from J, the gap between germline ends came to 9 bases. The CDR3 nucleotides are TGTGCCAGCAGCCTGACAGATTACGAGCAGTACTTC. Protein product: CASSLTDYEQYF.

CDR3 sequence reads: CASSKGNSLTTEYCGTRNEYEQYF. The CDR3 bases are TGTGCCAGCAGCAAAGGGAACAGCTTGACCACGGAATATTGCGGGACTAGGAATGAATACGAGCAGTACTTC. The V gene is TRBV21-1, the J gene TRBJ2-7; the D call TRBD2 from the table was never checked on the DNA. TRBV21-1 is listed as a pseudogene. This CDR3 spans 24 amino acids.

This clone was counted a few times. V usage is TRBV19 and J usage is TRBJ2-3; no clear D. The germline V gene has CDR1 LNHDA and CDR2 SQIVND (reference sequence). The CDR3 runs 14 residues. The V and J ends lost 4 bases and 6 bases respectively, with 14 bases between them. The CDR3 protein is CASSSLGLADTQYF. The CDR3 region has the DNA TGTGCCAGTAGTAGCCTGGGCTTGGCGGATACGCAGTATTTT.

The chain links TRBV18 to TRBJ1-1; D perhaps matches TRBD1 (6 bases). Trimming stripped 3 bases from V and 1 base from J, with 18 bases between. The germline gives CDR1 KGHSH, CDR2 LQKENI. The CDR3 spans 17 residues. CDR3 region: CASSPLDRTVANTEAFF. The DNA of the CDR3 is TGTGCCAGCTCACCCCTCGACAGGACCGTGGCGAACACTGAAGCTTTCTTT.

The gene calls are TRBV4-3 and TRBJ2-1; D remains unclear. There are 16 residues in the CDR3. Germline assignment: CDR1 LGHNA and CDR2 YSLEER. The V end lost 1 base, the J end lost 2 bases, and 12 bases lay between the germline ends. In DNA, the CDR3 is TGCGCCAGCAGCCAAGGATCATATCAGGCCTACAATGAGCAGTTCTTC. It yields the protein CASSQGSYQAYNEQFF.

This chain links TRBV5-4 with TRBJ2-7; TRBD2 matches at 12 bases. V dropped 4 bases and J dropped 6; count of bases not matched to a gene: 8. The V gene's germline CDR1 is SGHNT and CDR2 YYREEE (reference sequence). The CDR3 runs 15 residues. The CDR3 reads CASSLTGTSGSEQYF. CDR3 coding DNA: TGTGCCAGCAGCCTAACTGGGACTAGCGGGTCCGAGCAGTACTTC.